Below are 13 T cell receptor beta chains sequenced from a single sample in a study of shared clonotypes between healthy human individuals (dated by TCRdb to the early 2020s). The library was obtained by the immunoSEQ multiplex PCR assay. In its TCRdb copy, this immuneACCESS table keeps in-frame sequences only and misses some clones. Where compared with another copy, unresolved V genes explain less than half of these, and the others have no known cause. The sample table shows roughly 2.2 million clones, and under 95% are seen once. The ten largest clones represent roughly 0.34% of the sample. Input material: naive CD4+ T cells from PBMCs. Reading the label with the study, this specimen's cell subset or site is: CD45RA+ positively selected. These receptors all stem from a man younger than 35 in good health. Some clones in this sample may be carry-over from other donors' samples.

In its sample, this clone was seen a few times. The rearrangement links TRBV5-1 to TRBJ1-1; 9 bases are shared with TRBD1. The germline CDR1 and CDR2 sequences are SGHRS and YFSETQ. V was clipped by 4 bases and J by 4 bases; unmatched bases: 5. The length of the CDR3 is 14 residues. CDR3 sequence reads: CASSIGQGSTEAFF. DNA of the CDR3: TGCGCCAGCAGCATCGGACAGGGGAGCACTGAAGCTTTCTTT.

The CDR3 protein is CASSLIAPTYEQYF. CDR3 bases: TGTGCCAGCAGCTTAATCGCGCCAACCTACGAGCAGTACTTC. The rearrangement uses TRBV7-2 and TRBJ2-7; no firm D call. Trimming cost V 2 bases and J 2 bases, with 10 bases left between them. The CDR3 extends over 14 amino acids. Per the germline V gene, CDR1 is SGHTA and CDR2 is FQGNSA.

This chain joins TRBV7-9 and TRBJ2-1, with D maybe TRBD2 (6 bases). V lost 11 bases and J 1 base, leaving 27 bases between the germline ends. Looked up from germline, CDR1 is SEHNR and CDR2 is FQNEAQ (reference sequence). This CDR3 has 18 amino acids. The CDR3 sequence is CAAAAGSGVFTSYNEQFF. CDR3 nucleotides: TGTGCCGCGGCCGCGGGTAGCGGAGTTTTTACTTCCTACAATGAGCAGTTCTTC.

The chain has TRBV30 and TRBJ2-7, with a possible D match to TRBD2 (6 bases). Trimming pared 1 base from V and 5 bases from J, leaving 18 bases between. Germline CDR1 and CDR2: GTSNPN and SVGIG (reference sequence). The CDR3 contains 15 residues. The CDR3 is CAWSGGGGFGHEQYF. The CDR3 DNA reads TGTGCCTGGAGTGGAGGCGGAGGGTTTGGCCACGAGCAGTACTTC.

This chain connects TRBV28 to TRBJ1-5, with D hard to call. In germline, CDR1 is MDHEN, CDR2 SYDVKM. The CDR3 has 10 amino acids. V lost 7 bases and J lost 5, with 3 bases in between. The CDR3 DNA reads as TGTGCCAGCAACGATCAGCCCCAGCATTTT. Translated: CASNDQPQHF.

This rearrangement joins TRBV5-1 to TRBJ2-2, with D possibly being TRBD2 (6 bases). The germline gives CDR1 SGHRS, CDR2 YFSETQ. The germline V and J ends were trimmed by 0 bases and 3 bases, with 15 bases remaining between them. The CDR3 extends over 17 amino acids. Here the CDR3 reads CASSLAPGVIDTGELFF. The CDR3 DNA sequence: TGCGCCAGCAGCTTGGCCCCGGGGGTGATCGACACCGGGGAGCTGTTTTTT. Full variable domain (remainder filled in from reference TRBV5-1 and TRBJ2-2): KAGVTQTPRYLIKTRGQQVTLSCSPISGHRSVSWYQQTPGQGLQFLFEYFSETQRNKGNFPGRFSGRQFSNSRSEMNVSTLELGDSALYLCASSLAPGVIDTGELFFGEGSRLTVL.

This chain connects TRBV30 to TRBJ1-6, with unresolved D. In germline, CDR1 is GTSNPN, CDR2 SVGIG (reference sequence). With 3 bases removed from V and 5 bases from J, the gap between germline ends came to 8 bases. This CDR3 has 13 amino acids. CDR3 region: CAWRGIDNSPLHF. The CDR3 coding sequence is TGTGCCTGGAGGGGGATAGATAATTCACCCCTCCACTTT.

The gene calls are TRBV28 and TRBJ1-3, with a weak D call TRBD1 (6 bases). The germline V gene encodes CDR1 MDHEN and CDR2 SYDVKM. The CDR3 runs 16 residues. Trimming shortened V by 4 bases and J by 7 bases, and 20 bases separated the two germline ends. The CDR3 is CASSSGTLLSGNTIYF. The CDR3 DNA follows: TGTGCCAGCAGTTCCGGGACACTCCTCTCCGGGAACACCATATATTTT.

V gene TRBV5-4 combines with J gene TRBJ2-7, with 11 bases fitting TRBD1. The germline V gene encodes CDR1 SGHNT and CDR2 YYREEE (reference sequence). This CDR3 has 16 amino acids. V lost 0 bases and J lost 3; bases outside the gene matches: 5. Here the CDR3 reads CASSLVSGTGGYEQYF. CDR3 nucleotide sequence: TGTGCCAGCAGCTTGGTTTCTGGGACAGGGGGCTACGAGCAGTACTTC.

Note on this clone: Other DNA sequences in this specimen translate into the identical CDR3. The CDR3 is CASSPGLDEKLFF. The CDR3 DNA follows: TGTGCCAGCTCACCAGGCCTGGATGAAAAACTGTTTTTT. The rearrangement joins TRBV18 to TRBJ1-4; D remains unclear. V gave up 2 bases and J gave up 6 bases, with 7 bases separating them. This CDR3 spans 13 amino acids. Per the germline V gene, CDR1 is KGHSH and CDR2 is LQKENI.

This chain uses TRBV7-2 with TRBJ2-7; 8 bases line up with TRBD1. The germline CDR1 and CDR2 sequences are SGHTA and FQGNSA. V was clipped by 1 base and J by 6 bases; unmatched bases: 5. This CDR3 comprises 14 residues. The CDR3 protein is CASSLGTGPAEQYF. The CDR3, as DNA: TGTGCCAGCAGCTTAGGGACAGGGCCTGCCGAGCAGTACTTC. Combining the CDR3 with reference TRBV7-2 and TRBJ2-7 gives the whole variable domain GAGVSQSPSNKVTEKGKDVELRCDPISGHTALYWYRQSLGQGLEFLIYFQGNSAPDKSGLPSDRFSAERTGGSVSTLTIQRTQQEDSAVYLCASSLGTGPAEQYFGPGTRLTVT.

The chain uses TRBV7-9 and TRBJ2-1; 12 positions match TRBD2. CDR3 length: 16 residues. The V gene end was trimmed by 3 bases and the J gene end by 4 bases; junction bases not matched to a gene: 4. CDR1 is SEHNR and CDR2 is FQNEAQ in the germline V gene (reference sequence). The CDR3 nucleotides are TGTGCCAGCAGCTTGGCTAGCGGGAGGGAGTACAATGAGCAGTTCTTC. It yields the protein CASSLASGREYNEQFF.

This chain uses TRBV4-2 with TRBJ1-4; perhaps TRBD1 as D (6 bases). The CDR3 contains 15 residues. Germline lookup yields CDR1 LGHNA and CDR2 YNFKEQ. Trimming left V 4 bases short and J 7 bases short, with 16 bases between. The DNA for the CDR3 is TGTGCCAGCAGCCCGGGGGGGTTGGGGGCTGAAAAACTGTTTTTT. It yields the protein CASSPGGLGAEKLFF.